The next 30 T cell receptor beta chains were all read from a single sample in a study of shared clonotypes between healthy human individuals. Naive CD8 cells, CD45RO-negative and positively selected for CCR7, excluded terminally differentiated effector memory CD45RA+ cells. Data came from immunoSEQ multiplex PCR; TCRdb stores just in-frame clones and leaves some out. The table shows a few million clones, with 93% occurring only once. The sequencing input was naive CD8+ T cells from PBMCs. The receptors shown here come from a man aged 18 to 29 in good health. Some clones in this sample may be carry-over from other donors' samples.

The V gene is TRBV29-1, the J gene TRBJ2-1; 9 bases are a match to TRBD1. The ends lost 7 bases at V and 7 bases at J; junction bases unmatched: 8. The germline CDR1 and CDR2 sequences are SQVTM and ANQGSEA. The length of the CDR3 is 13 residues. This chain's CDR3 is CSASDRGVNEQFF. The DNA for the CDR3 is TGCAGCGCCTCAGACAGGGGGGTGAATGAGCAGTTCTTC.

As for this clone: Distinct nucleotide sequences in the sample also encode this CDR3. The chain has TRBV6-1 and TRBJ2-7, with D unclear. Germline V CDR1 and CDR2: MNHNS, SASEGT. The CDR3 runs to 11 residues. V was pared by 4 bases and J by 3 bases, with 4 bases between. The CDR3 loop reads CASSASYEQYF. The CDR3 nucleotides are TGTGCCAGCAGTGCGAGCTACGAGCAGTACTTC.

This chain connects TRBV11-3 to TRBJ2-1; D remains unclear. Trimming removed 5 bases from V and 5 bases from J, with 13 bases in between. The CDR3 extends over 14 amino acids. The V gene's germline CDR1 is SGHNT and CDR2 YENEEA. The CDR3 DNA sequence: TGTGCCAGCAGCCCCCGAGGCCCCCACAATGAGCAGTTCTTC. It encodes CASSPRGPHNEQFF.

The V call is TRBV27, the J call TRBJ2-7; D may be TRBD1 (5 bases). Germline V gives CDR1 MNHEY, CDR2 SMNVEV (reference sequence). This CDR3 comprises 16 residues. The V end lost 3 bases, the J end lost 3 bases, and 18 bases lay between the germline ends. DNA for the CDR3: TGTGCCAGCAGTTTTTCGTGGGGCGCGAAGGTCTACGAGCAGTACTTC. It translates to CASSFSWGAKVYEQYF.

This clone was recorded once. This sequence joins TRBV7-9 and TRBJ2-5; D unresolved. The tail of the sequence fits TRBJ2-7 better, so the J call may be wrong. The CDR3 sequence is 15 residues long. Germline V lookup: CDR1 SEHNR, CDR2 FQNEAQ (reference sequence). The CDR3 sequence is CASSAFERLGYEQYF. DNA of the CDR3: TGTGCCAGCAGCGCCTTTGAGCGTTTAGGGTACGAGCAGTACTTC.

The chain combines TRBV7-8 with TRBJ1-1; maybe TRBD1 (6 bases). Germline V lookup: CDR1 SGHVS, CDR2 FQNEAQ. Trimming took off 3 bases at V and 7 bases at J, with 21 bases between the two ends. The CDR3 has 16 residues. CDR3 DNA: TGTGCCAGCAGCTTTCGAGGGACAAGGGGTTTGAGTGAAGCTTTCTTT. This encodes CASSFRGTRGLSEAFF.

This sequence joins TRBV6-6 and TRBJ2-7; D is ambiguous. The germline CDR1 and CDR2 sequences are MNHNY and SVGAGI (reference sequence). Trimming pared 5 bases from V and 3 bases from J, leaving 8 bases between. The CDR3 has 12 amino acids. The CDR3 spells CASSAAHYEQYF. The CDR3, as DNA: TGTGCCAGCAGTGCAGCTCACTACGAGCAGTACTTC.

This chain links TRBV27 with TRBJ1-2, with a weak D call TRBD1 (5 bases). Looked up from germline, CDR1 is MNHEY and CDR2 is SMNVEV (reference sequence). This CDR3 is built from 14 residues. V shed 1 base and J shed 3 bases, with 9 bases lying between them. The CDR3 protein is CASSLLRGDYGYTF. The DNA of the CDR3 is TGTGCCAGCAGTTTATTGCGGGGGGACTATGGCTACACCTTC.

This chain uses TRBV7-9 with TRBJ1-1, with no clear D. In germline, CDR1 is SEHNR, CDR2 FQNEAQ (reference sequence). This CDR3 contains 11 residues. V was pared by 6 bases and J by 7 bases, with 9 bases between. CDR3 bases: TGTGCCAGCAGTACGACGGTTGAAGCTTTCTTT. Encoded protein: CASSTTVEAFF.

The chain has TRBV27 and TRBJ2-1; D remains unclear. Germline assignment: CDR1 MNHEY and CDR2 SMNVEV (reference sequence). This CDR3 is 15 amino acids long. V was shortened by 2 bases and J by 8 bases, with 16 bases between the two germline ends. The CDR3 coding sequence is TGTGCCAGCAGTTTAGCTCTTGCCACAAGGGATGAGCAGTTCTTC. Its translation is CASSLALATRDEQFF.

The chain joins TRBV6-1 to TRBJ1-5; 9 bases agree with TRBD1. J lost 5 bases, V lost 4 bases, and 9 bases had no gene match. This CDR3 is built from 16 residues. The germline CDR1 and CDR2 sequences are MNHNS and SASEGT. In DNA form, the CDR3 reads TGTGCCAGCAGTGCAGTGATGACAGGGGGTTATCAGCCCCAGCATTTT. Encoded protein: CASSAVMTGGYQPQHF.

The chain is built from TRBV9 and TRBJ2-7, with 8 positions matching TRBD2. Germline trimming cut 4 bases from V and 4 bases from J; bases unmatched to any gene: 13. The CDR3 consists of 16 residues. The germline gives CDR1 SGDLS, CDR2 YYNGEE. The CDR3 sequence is CASSSESLAGLYEQYF. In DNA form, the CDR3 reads TGTGCCAGCAGCTCTGAATCTCTAGCGGGCCTTTACGAGCAGTACTTC.

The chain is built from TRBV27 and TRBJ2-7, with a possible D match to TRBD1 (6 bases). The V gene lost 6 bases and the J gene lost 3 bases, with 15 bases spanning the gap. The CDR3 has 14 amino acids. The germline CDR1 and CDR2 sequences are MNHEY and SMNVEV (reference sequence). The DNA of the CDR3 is TGTGCCAGCAGCTACCGGGACATCGGCTACGAGCAGTACTTC. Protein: CASSYRDIGYEQYF.

The CDR3 DNA sequence: TGTGCCAGCAGTTTAGACCCAGGTCCCAATGAGCAGTTCTTC. Translation gives CASSLDPGPNEQFF. The V gene is TRBV28, the J gene TRBJ2-1; D is uncertain. Trimming stripped 2 bases from V and 6 bases from J, with 11 bases between. This CDR3 is 14 amino acids long. Germline lookup yields CDR1 MDHEN and CDR2 SYDVKM.

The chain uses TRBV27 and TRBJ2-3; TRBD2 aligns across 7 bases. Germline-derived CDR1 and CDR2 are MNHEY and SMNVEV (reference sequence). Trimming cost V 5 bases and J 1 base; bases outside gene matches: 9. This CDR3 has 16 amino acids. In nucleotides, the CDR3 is TGTGCCAGCAGTCCCCAGGGTCGGGAGGGCACAGATACGCAGTATTTT. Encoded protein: CASSPQGREGTDTQYF.

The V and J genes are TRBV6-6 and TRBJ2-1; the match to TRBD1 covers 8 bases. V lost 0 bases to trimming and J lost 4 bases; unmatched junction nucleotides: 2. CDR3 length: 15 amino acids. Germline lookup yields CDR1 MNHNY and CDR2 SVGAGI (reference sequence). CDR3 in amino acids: CASSYSQGAYNEQFF. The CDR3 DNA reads TGTGCCAGCAGTTACTCGCAGGGGGCATACAATGAGCAGTTCTTC.

The CDR3 DNA follows: TGTGCCAGCAGTGGCGGCGGGCCAGCGTTCTCCTACGAGCAGTACTTC. This sequence encodes CASSGGGPAFSYEQYF. The genes are TRBV6-1 and TRBJ2-7; TRBD2 is a possible D gene (5 bases). The germline CDR1 and CDR2 sequences are MNHNS and SASEGT. Trimming cost V 4 bases and J 0 bases, with 16 bases left between them. This CDR3 contains 16 residues.

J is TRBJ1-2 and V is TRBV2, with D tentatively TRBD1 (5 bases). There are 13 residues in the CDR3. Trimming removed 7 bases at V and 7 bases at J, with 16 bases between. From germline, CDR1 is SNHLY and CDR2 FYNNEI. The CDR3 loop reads CASMNRRMGGYTF. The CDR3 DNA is TGTGCCAGCATGAACAGGAGGATGGGTGGCTACACCTTC.

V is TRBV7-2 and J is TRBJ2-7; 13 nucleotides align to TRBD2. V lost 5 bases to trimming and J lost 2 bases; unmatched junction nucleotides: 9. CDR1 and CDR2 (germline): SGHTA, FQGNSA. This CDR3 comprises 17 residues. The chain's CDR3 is CASSLIRTSGSPYEQYF. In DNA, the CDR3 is TGTGCCAGCAGCCTAATTCGGACTAGCGGGAGCCCCTACGAGCAGTACTTC. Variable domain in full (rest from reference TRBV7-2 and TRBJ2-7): GAGVSQSPSNKVTEKGKDVELRCDPISGHTALYWYRQSLGQGLEFLIYFQGNSAPDKSGLPSDRFSAERTGGSVSTLTIQRTQQEDSAVYLCASSLIRTSGSPYEQYFGPGTRLTVT.

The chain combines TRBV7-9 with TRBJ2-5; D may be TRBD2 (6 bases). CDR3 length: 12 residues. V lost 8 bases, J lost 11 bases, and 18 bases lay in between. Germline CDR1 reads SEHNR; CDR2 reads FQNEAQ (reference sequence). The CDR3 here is CASGDSREEQYF. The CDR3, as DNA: TGTGCCAGCGGGGACTCCCGAGAGGAGCAGTACTTC.

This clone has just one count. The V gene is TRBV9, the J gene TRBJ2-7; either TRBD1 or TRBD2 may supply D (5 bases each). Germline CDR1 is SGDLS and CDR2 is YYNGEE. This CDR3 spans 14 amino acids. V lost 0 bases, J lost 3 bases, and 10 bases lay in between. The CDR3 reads CASSVEGTRYEQYF. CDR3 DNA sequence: TGTGCCAGCAGCGTAGAGGGGACCCGCTACGAGCAGTACTTC.

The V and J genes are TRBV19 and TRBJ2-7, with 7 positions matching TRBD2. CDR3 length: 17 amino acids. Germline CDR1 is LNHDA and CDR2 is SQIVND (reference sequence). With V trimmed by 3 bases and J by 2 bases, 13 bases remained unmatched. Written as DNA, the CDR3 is TGTGCCAGTAGTATCCCCAGTACTAGCGCCCCAACCTACGAGCAGTACTTC. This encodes CASSIPSTSAPTYEQYF.

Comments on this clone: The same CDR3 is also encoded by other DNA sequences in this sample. DNA for the CDR3: TGCAGTGTACAGGGGGGCACTGAAGCTTTCTTT. As protein: CSVQGGTEAFF. The rearrangement uses TRBV20-1 and TRBJ1-1, with TRBD1 matching 8 bases. This CDR3 has 11 residues. The V gene's germline CDR1 is DFQATT and CDR2 SNEGSKA (reference sequence). With V trimmed by 7 bases and J by 4 bases, 2 bases remained unmatched.

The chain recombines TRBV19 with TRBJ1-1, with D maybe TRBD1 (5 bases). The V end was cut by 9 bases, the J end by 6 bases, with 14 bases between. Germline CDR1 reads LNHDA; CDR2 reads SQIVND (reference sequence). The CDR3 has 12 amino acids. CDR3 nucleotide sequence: TGTGCCAGCCGGCTCGGGGCCTCTGAAGCTTTCTTT. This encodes CASRLGASEAFF.

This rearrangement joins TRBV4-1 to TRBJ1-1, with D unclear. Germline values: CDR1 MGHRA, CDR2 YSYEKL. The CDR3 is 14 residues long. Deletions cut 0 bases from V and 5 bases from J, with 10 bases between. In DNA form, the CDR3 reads TGCGCCAGCAGCCAAGAAAGGGTAGGGACTGAAGCTTTCTTT. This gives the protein CASSQERVGTEAFF.

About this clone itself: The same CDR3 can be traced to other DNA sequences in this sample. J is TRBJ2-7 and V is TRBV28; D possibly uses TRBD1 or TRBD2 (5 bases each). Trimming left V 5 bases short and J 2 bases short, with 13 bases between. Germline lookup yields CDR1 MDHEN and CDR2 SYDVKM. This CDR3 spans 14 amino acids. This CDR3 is CASSLRDGTYEQYF. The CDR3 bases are TGTGCCAGCAGTCTTAGGGACGGAACCTACGAGCAGTACTTC. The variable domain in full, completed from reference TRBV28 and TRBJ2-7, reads DVKVTQSSRYLVKRTGEKVFLECVQDMDHENMFWYRQDPGLGLRLIYFSYDVKMKEKGDIPEGYSVSREKKERFSLILESASTNQTSMYLCASSLRDGTYEQYFGPGTRLTVT.

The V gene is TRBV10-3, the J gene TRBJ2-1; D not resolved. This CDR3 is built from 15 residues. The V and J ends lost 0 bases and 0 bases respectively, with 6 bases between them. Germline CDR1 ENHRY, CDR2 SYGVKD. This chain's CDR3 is CAISESRGSYNEQFF. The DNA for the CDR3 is TGTGCCATCAGTGAGTCCAGAGGCTCCTACAATGAGCAGTTCTTC.

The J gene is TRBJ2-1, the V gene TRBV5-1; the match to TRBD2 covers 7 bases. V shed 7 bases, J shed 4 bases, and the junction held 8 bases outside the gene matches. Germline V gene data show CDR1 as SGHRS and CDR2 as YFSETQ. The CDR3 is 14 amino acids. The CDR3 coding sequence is TGCGCCAGCTCTTACCGGGGGGAGTACAATGAGCAGTTCTTC. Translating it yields CASSYRGEYNEQFF.

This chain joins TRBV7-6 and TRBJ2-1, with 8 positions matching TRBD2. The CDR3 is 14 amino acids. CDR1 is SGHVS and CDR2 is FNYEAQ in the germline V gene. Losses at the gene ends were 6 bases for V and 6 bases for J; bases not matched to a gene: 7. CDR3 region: CASREREFGNEQFF. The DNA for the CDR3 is TGTGCCAGCAGGGAGCGGGAGTTCGGCAATGAGCAGTTCTTC.

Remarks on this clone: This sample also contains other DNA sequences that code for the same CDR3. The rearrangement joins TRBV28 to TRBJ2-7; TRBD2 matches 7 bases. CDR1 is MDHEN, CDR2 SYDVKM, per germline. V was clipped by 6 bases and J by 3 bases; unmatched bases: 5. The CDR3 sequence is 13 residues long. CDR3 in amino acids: CASRASGDYEQYF. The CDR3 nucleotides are TGTGCCAGCAGGGCAAGCGGGGACTACGAGCAGTACTTC.